Listed here are 30 T cell receptor beta chains from one sample, sequenced in a study of cytomegalovirus exposure and HLA in healthy donors. The study ran its PCR with 60 Vbeta and 13 Jbeta primers. TCRdb's copy holds only in-frame clones and misses some; the assay was immunoSEQ multiplex PCR. The data hold approximately 76,000 clones, with approximately 79% observed a single time. Sequencing was carried out using PBMCs. These receptors were obtained from a man aged 30 to 45 in good health and CMV-seronegative.

V and J are TRBV4-1 and TRBJ2-1; TRBD2 agrees at 12 bases. J gave up 9 bases and V 1 base, and 10 bases lay outside the gene matches. The CDR3 sequence is 17 residues long. The germline gives CDR1 MGHRA, CDR2 YSYEKL. The CDR3 nucleotides read TGCGCCAGCAGCCAAGCCCCTGGACTAGCGGGAAGTTCTGAGCAGTTCTTC. Translating it yields CASSQAPGLAGSSEQFF.

This chain links TRBV4-2 with TRBJ2-3; possibly TRBD2 for D (6 bases). The length of the CDR3 is 15 residues. CDR1 and CDR2 from the germline V gene are LGHNA and YNFKEQ. Deletions cut 0 bases from V and 6 bases from J, with 13 bases between. The CDR3 DNA reads TGTGCCAGCAGCCAAGATTGGAGGGGTGATGATACGCAGTATTTT. It is translated as CASSQDWRGDDTQYF.

This chain links TRBV5-1 with TRBJ2-5; a possible D gene is TRBD2 (5 bases). Trimming took off 1 base at V and 5 bases at J, with 15 bases between the two ends. Germline CDR1 and CDR2: SGHRS and YFSETQ. The CDR3 sequence is 15 residues long. The CDR3 coding sequence is TGCGCCAGCAGCTTGACTAGTAGGACTCGGGAGACCCAGTACTTC. Translation gives CASSLTSRTRETQYF.

The chain has TRBV19 and TRBJ1-4; 8 bases map to TRBD1. V lost 5 bases to trimming and J lost 8 bases; unmatched junction nucleotides: 1. Germline CDR1 is LNHDA and CDR2 is SQIVND (reference sequence). CDR3 length: 12 residues. CDR3 DNA sequence: TGTGCCAGTAGTTACAGGGGGGAAAAACTGTTTTTT. Its protein product is CASSYRGEKLFF.

This chain joins TRBV4-3 and TRBJ1-1, with D perhaps matching TRBD1 (5 bases). CDR1 and CDR2 (germline): LGHNA, YSLEER. The length of the CDR3 is 13 residues. V was shortened by 7 bases and J by 4 bases, with 13 bases between the two germline ends. The CDR3 sequence is CASKAGRGTEAFF. The CDR3 DNA follows: TGCGCCAGCAAGGCAGGGAGGGGCACTGAAGCTTTCTTT.

This clone was recorded once. This chain connects TRBV14 to TRBJ1-1; D is uncertain. Germline CDR1 is SGHDN and CDR2 is FVKESK. The CDR3 is 13 residues long. V lost 1 base to trimming and J lost 6 bases, with 9 bases between them. DNA for the CDR3: TGTGCCAGCAGCCAAGTCCCAGCGTCTGAAGCTTTCTTT. Its translation: CASSQVPASEAFF.

This clone was counted once. A junction boundary mismatches the germline segment, possibly from a read error. V gene TRBV7-7 combines with J gene TRBJ2-5; the match to TRBD2 covers 11 bases. The CDR3 runs 14 residues. Per the germline V gene, CDR1 is SSHAT and CDR2 is FNYEAQ (reference sequence). The CDR3 DNA is TGTGCTAGCAGCTCTAGCGGGAGGCAAGAGACCCAGTACTTC. It yields the protein CASSSSGRQETQYF. The variable domain in full, completed from reference TRBV7-7 and TRBJ2-5, reads GAGVSQSPRYKVTKRGQDVTLRCDPISSHATLYWYQQALGQGPEFLTYFNYEAQPDKSGLPSDRFSAERPEGSISTLTIQRTEQRDSAMYRCASSSSGRQETQYFGPGTRLLVL.

This clone was detected a few times. The chain links TRBV6-4 to TRBJ2-1; TRBD1 is a possible D gene (5 bases). Germline V gene sequence: CDR1 MRHNA, CDR2 SNTAGT. This CDR3 is built from 13 residues. V lost 0 bases and J 5 bases, leaving 5 bases between the germline ends. CDR3 sequence: CASSDSDNNEQFF. The CDR3 DNA reads TGTGCCAGCAGTGACTCGGACAACAATGAGCAGTTCTTC.

In this sample, this clone turned up once. The genes are TRBV19 and TRBJ2-1; tentative D call: TRBD1 (6 bases). Deletions cut 4 bases from V and 6 bases from J, with 7 bases between. The CDR3 spans 12 residues. Germline-derived CDR1 and CDR2 are LNHDA and SQIVND (reference sequence). The CDR3 region is CASSNRVNEQFF. The CDR3 nucleotides read TGTGCCAGTAGTAACAGGGTCAATGAGCAGTTCTTC.

This clone was picked up a small number of times. The rearrangement joins TRBV28 to TRBJ1-1; a weak D match, TRBD1 (5 bases). V was clipped by 3 bases and J by 0 bases, with 17 bases between them. Per germline, CDR1 MDHEN and CDR2 SYDVKM. The CDR3 loop spans 17 amino acids. The CDR3 protein is CASSFSPVGAMNTEAFF. As DNA, the CDR3 is TGTGCCAGCAGTTTCTCGCCGGTAGGGGCTATGAACACTGAAGCTTTCTTT.

The chain joins TRBV19 to TRBJ2-3, with 8 nucleotides matching TRBD2. This CDR3 has 16 residues. V lost 6 bases and J lost 3; bases outside the gene matches: 11. Germline V gene lookup returns CDR1 LNHDA and CDR2 SQIVND (reference sequence). The CDR3 here is CASSNFKREPTDTQYF. The CDR3 nucleotides are TGTGCCAGTAGCAATTTTAAGCGGGAGCCAACAGATACGCAGTATTTT.

This clone was detected a few times. The chain combines TRBV2 with TRBJ2-3; D is unresolved. CDR1 and CDR2 from the germline V gene are SNHLY and FYNNEI. Trimming took 5 bases from V and 6 from J, leaving 15 bases between them. CDR3 size: 14 residues. CDR3 amino acids: CASSQNSPRDTQYF. CDR3 coding DNA: TGTGCCAGCAGTCAGAACTCACCCAGGGATACGCAGTATTTT. Using reference TRBV2 and TRBJ2-3 for the parts outside the CDR3, the full variable domain is EPEVTQTPSHQVTQMGQEVILRCVPISNHLYFYWYRQILGQKVEFLVSFYNNEISEKSEIFDDQFSVERPDGSNFTLKIRSTKLEDSAMYFCASSQNSPRDTQYFGPGTRLTVL.

The chain is built from TRBV10-1 and TRBJ2-1; TRBD2 matches 15 bases. Germline-derived CDR1 and CDR2 are WNHNN and SYGVQD (reference sequence). Trimming removed 5 bases from V and 0 bases from J; junction bases left unmatched: 2. The CDR3 contains 17 residues. CDR3 in amino acids: CASSRTSGRASYNEQFF. In DNA form, the CDR3 reads TGCGCCAGCAGTAGGACTAGCGGGAGGGCCTCCTACAATGAGCAGTTCTTC.

This clone showed up just once. The chain carries TRBV7-8 and TRBJ1-2; D gene unclear. Trimming removed 3 bases at V and 4 bases at J, with 12 bases between. CDR1 SGHVS and CDR2 FQNEAQ come from the germline V gene. The CDR3 length is 14 residues. CDR3 in amino acids: CASSFSTVLYGYTF. CDR3 DNA sequence: TGTGCCAGCAGCTTCTCTACGGTACTCTATGGCTACACCTTC.

The V gene is TRBV5-6, the J gene TRBJ1-2; tentative D call: TRBD1 (6 bases). Germline V lookup: CDR1 SGHDT, CDR2 YYEEEE. The CDR3 extends over 14 amino acids. The V end lost 5 bases, the J end lost 8 bases, and 19 bases lay between the germline ends. CDR3 nucleotide sequence: TGTGCCAGCAGTCAGGGGCGTCGGCCTTGCGGCTACACCTTC. Its protein product is CASSQGRRPCGYTF.

V is TRBV6-5 and J is TRBJ2-1; the match to TRBD2 covers 12 bases. Germline V CDR1 and CDR2: MNHEY, SVGAGI. The CDR3 contains 15 residues. Unmatched junction bases numbered 10, after V lost 6 bases and J lost 10 bases. The CDR3 loop reads CASSPWTSGEGEQFF. The CDR3 nucleotides read TGTGCCAGCAGCCCCTGGACTAGCGGGGAGGGAGAGCAGTTCTTC.

The rearrangement links TRBV29-1 to TRBJ1-6; tentative D call: TRBD1 (5 bases). Looked up from germline, CDR1 is SQVTM and CDR2 is ANQGSEA. CDR3 length: 13 residues. The V gene lost 4 bases and the J gene lost 9 bases, with 13 bases spanning the gap. Here the CDR3 reads CSVGAREGSPLHF. The CDR3 DNA follows: TGCAGCGTTGGCGCCAGGGAAGGTTCACCCCTCCACTTT.

This clone was found a few times. This rearrangement joins TRBV29-1 to TRBJ2-7, with 10 bases fitting TRBD2. Germline V lookup: CDR1 SQVTM, CDR2 ANQGSEA. V trimming: 6 bases; J trimming: 7 bases; junction bases outside the gene matches: 9. The CDR3 length is 13 residues. CDR3 amino acids: CSVQLAGRNEQYF. In DNA, the CDR3 is TGCAGCGTCCAACTAGCGGGACGAAATGAGCAGTACTTC.

CDR3 residues: CAISESDRGDTEAFF. In nucleotides, the CDR3 is TGTGCCATCAGTGAGTCGGACAGGGGGGACACTGAAGCTTTCTTT. The V call is TRBV10-3, the J call TRBJ1-1; 10 bases line up with TRBD1. Germline CDR1 ENHRY, CDR2 SYGVKD. Trimming cost V 0 bases and J 3 bases; bases outside gene matches: 1. The CDR3 is made up of 15 amino acids.

A word on this clone: Its ends do not fully match the called genes, so a read error is possible. This chain connects TRBV9 to TRBJ1-2; D not resolved. In germline, CDR1 is SGDLS, CDR2 YYNGEE. The CDR3 loop spans 9 amino acids. CDR3 loop: CASSVNEDF. As DNA, the CDR3 is TGTGCCAGCAGCGTAAATGAGGACTTC.

The V gene is TRBV27, the J gene TRBJ2-6, with D possibly matching TRBD1 (7 bases). Germline CDR1 reads MNHEY; CDR2 reads SMNVEV (reference sequence). CDR3 length: 16 residues. The germline V and J ends were trimmed by 6 bases and 2 bases, with 14 bases remaining between them. The DNA for the CDR3 is TGTGCCAGCAGGCCAGGGGGAGGCACTGGGGCCAACGTCCTGACTTTC. Amino acids: CASRPGGGTGANVLTF.

The CDR3 nucleotides read TGTGCCAGCAGCGTCAGTTGGACAGGGGGCTCTGGGGCCAACGTCCTGACTTTC. Protein: CASSVSWTGGSGANVLTF. The chain has TRBV9 and TRBJ2-6, with 10 nucleotides matching TRBD1. V shed 2 bases, J shed 0 bases, and the junction held 5 bases outside the gene matches. Germline lookup yields CDR1 SGDLS and CDR2 YYNGEE. CDR3 size: 18 residues.

This clone was found many times. CDR3 sequence (DNA): TGCGCCAGCAGCCAAGGCACCGGGACATCGGAGACCCAGTACTTC. Translation: CASSQGTGTSETQYF. The rearrangement joins TRBV4-1 to TRBJ2-5, with D perhaps matching TRBD1 (6 bases). V was clipped by 1 base and J by 5 bases, with 14 bases between them. The length of the CDR3 is 15 residues. The V gene's germline CDR1 is MGHRA and CDR2 YSYEKL.

The chain uses TRBV7-8 and TRBJ2-7, with TRBD1 matching 8 bases. V lost 5 bases to trimming and J lost 5 bases; unmatched junction nucleotides: 8. This CDR3 is built from 14 residues. Germline CDR1 SGHVS, CDR2 FQNEAQ. The CDR3 spells CASSPRQGFHEQYF. For the CDR3, the DNA is TGTGCCAGCAGCCCCCGACAGGGGTTCCACGAGCAGTACTTC.

The chain is built from TRBV7-9 and TRBJ1-2; 7 bases are a match to TRBD1. The CDR3 length is 16 residues. Germline V CDR1 and CDR2: SEHNR, FQNEAQ (reference sequence). J lost 2 bases, V lost 6 bases, and 12 bases had no gene match. DNA of the CDR3: TGTGCCAGCAGTCTTCTTAGAACAGGGGAGAACTATGGCTACACCTTC. It yields the protein CASSLLRTGENYGYTF.

This clone was seen only once. CDR3 protein: CASSKRTREETQYF. CDR3 coding DNA: TGTGCCAGCAGCAAAAGGACGAGGGAAGAGACCCAGTACTTC. The rearrangement joins TRBV21-1 to TRBJ2-5; the table's TRBD2 call for D was not verified on the DNA. TRBV21-1 is tagged as a pseudogene. CDR3 size: 14 residues.

The chain links TRBV5-1 to TRBJ2-2; TRBD1 matches at 10 bases. V trimming: 1 base; J trimming: 5 bases; junction bases outside the gene matches: 5. There are 16 residues in the CDR3. Germline V gene sequence: CDR1 SGHRS, CDR2 YFSETQ. The CDR3 DNA sequence: TGCGCCAGCAGCTTGACCGGGGACAGGGGTACCGGGGAGCTGTTTTTT. Its translation is CASSLTGDRGTGELFF.

V is TRBV18 and J is TRBJ2-3; tentative D call: TRBD1 (5 bases). CDR3 size: 14 residues. Germline CDR1 KGHSH, CDR2 LQKENI. Trimming took off 3 bases at V and 4 bases at J, with 11 bases between the two ends. The CDR3 DNA reads as TGTGCCAGCTCACCCGAACAGGTTTCAGATACGCAGTATTTT. Amino acids: CASSPEQVSDTQYF. The full variable domain, its missing parts supplied by reference TRBV18 and TRBJ2-3, is NAGVMQNPRHLVRRRGQEARLRCSPMKGHSHVYWYRQLPEEGLKFMVYLQKENIIDESGMPKERFSAEFPKEGPSILRIQQVVRGDSAAYFCASSPEQVSDTQYFGPGTRLTVL.

The J gene is TRBJ1-5, the V gene TRBV6-6, with 9 bases aligning to TRBD1. CDR3 length equals 16 residues. Trimming cost V 5 bases and J 2 bases; bases outside gene matches: 7. Looked up from germline, CDR1 is MNHNY and CDR2 is SVGAGI (reference sequence). Here the CDR3 reads CASSAPGQGGNQPQHF. For the CDR3, the DNA is TGTGCCAGCAGTGCTCCGGGACAGGGCGGCAATCAGCCCCAGCATTTT.

In regard to this clone: Relative to the germline gene, one junction end is altered; a read error may explain this. This chain connects TRBV7-7 to TRBJ2-5; D might be TRBD2 (6 bases). The CDR3 is 12 amino acids. Germline values: CDR1 SSHAT, CDR2 FNYEAQ (reference sequence). Written as DNA, the CDR3 is TGTGCTAGCAGCTTAGTGGAGGGAGCCCAGTACTTC. It encodes CASSLVEGAQYF.